Following are 4 T cell receptor beta chains from one sample sequenced in a study of blood T cell repertoires in COVID-19. Sequencing was performed with immunoSEQ multiplex PCR; in TCRdb, only in-frame clones are kept and a portion is missing. The data show about 260,000 clones, around 88% seen once. The specimen sequenced was PBMCs or T cells enriched from blood (not recorded which). The origin of the receptors is a woman in her 40s with acute COVID-19.

The chain couples TRBV4-1 to TRBJ2-3, with 8 bases matching TRBD2. The CDR3 is 14 amino acids. The V gene's germline CDR1 is MGHRA and CDR2 YSYEKL. V lost 3 bases to trimming and J lost 1 base; unmatched junction nucleotides: 0. The DNA of the CDR3 is TGCGCCAGCAGCCAGACTAGCGGCACAGATACGCAGTATTTT. Its translation: CASSQTSGTDTQYF.

V is TRBV7-9 and J is TRBJ2-1; D is ambiguous. Per germline, CDR1 SEHNR and CDR2 FQNEAQ (reference sequence). Trimming took off 5 bases at V and 0 bases at J, with 11 bases between the two ends. This CDR3 comprises 15 residues. As DNA, the CDR3 is TGTGCCAGCAGCCCCCGATGGAGCTCCTACAATGAGCAGTTCTTC. Translation gives CASSPRWSSYNEQFF.

This chain links TRBV7-6 with TRBJ1-5; TRBD1 aligns across 7 bases. Trimming at V came to 4 bases and at J to 0 bases, leaving 9 bases not matched to a gene. From germline, CDR1 is SGHVS and CDR2 FNYEAQ. This CDR3 comprises 17 residues. This CDR3 reads CASSSGDSNPSNQPQHF. The CDR3 region has the DNA TGTGCCAGCAGCTCAGGGGACAGCAACCCTAGCAATCAGCCCCAGCATTTT.

The chain couples TRBV25-1 to TRBJ1-6, with 8 bases matching TRBD1. The CDR3 covers 13 residues. CDR1 and CDR2 from the germline V gene are MGHDK and SYGVNS. Trimming at V came to 9 bases and at J to 8 bases, leaving 6 bases not matched to a gene. CDR3 nucleotides: TGTGCCAGTCGTCAGACAGGGGATTCACCCCTCCACTTT. Translated: CASRQTGDSPLHF.